The 26 T cell receptor beta chains presented below share a single source sample, sequenced in a study of human T cells and chemical hapten exposure. TCRdb passed the RACE reads through MiXCR, listing each CDR3 protein once. The profile shows about 82,000 distinct CDR3 sequences, 8.5% to 12% of them singletons. Time point given: patch test 2, 6 weeks after DPC sensitization. The treatment: therapeutic diphenylcyclopropenone sensitization with weekly scalp DPC. The starting material was whole blood, obtained in connection with sensitization to the hapten diphenylcyclopropenone (DPC). Receptors originate from a woman aged 45-59 years with alopecia areata. Some clones in this sample may be carry-over from other donors' samples.

This clonotype was seen many times. The V and J genes are TRBV9 and TRBJ2-3; 10 bases are shared with TRBD2. V lost 0 bases to trimming and J lost 2 bases; unmatched junction nucleotides: 6. Germline CDR1 SGDLS, CDR2 YYNGEE. CDR3 length: 17 residues. In nucleotides, the CDR3 is TGTGCCAGCAGCGTAGGAAAACTAGCGGGATACACAGATACGCAGTATTTT. This gives the protein CASSVGKLAGYTDTQYF.

In its sample, this clonotype was seen many times. The V gene is TRBV29-1, the J gene TRBJ1-1; TRBD1 is a possible D gene (6 bases). V lost 0 bases to trimming and J lost 4 bases, with 12 bases between them. Germline V gene data show CDR1 as SQVTM and CDR2 as ANQGSEA. This CDR3 has 14 residues. In nucleotides, the CDR3 is TGCAGCGTTGAAGAAGGGGGGCTCGGCACTGAAGCTTTCTTT. It is translated as CSVEEGGLGTEAFF.

This clonotype was counted many times. This chain connects TRBV27 to TRBJ1-1; TRBD1 matches 7 bases. After removal of 2 bases from V and 4 bases from J, the junction contained 4 bases not matched to a gene. CDR1 MNHEY and CDR2 SMNVEV come from the germline V gene (reference sequence). The CDR3 length is 14 residues. The CDR3 coding sequence is TGTGCCAGCAGTTTAAGAGGGGGCCGCACTGAAGCTTTCTTT. It codes for CASSLRGGRTEAFF.

This clonotype was detected many times. The rearrangement joins TRBV28 to TRBJ2-7, with 12 positions matching TRBD2. After removal of 6 bases from V and 3 bases from J, the junction contained 9 bases not matched to a gene. This CDR3 has 16 amino acids. From germline, CDR1 is MDHEN and CDR2 SYDVKM. This CDR3 reads CASSFPRTSGNYEQYF. CDR3 in DNA: TGTGCCAGCAGCTTCCCCCGGACTAGCGGGAACTACGAGCAGTACTTC.

The rearrangement joins TRBV5-1 to TRBJ2-7, with a weak D call TRBD1 (5 bases). Trimming stripped 6 bases from V and 0 bases from J, with 10 bases between. Germline-derived CDR1 and CDR2 are SGHRS and YFSETQ. The CDR3 has 13 residues. The CDR3 reads CASTRDSSYEQYF. The DNA for the CDR3 is TGCGCCAGCACCCGAGACAGCTCCTACGAGCAGTACTTC.

This clonotype appeared a few times. The chain has TRBV19 and TRBJ1-5; 7 positions agree with TRBD1. The trim removed 10 bases at V and 0 bases at J, leaving 9 bases unmatched. The CDR3 spans 15 residues. Germline CDR1 is LNHDA and CDR2 is SQIVND (reference sequence). For the CDR3, the DNA is TGTGCCACCGGAGTGACAGGGTATAGCAATCAGCCCCAGCATTTT. This translates into CATGVTGYSNQPQHF.

This clonotype was picked up a small number of times. The CDR3, as DNA: TGTGCCAGTAGTATAAGAGGGGGGACTAGCATGAAGTACAATGAGCAGTTCTTC. The encoded protein is CASSIRGGTSMKYNEQFF. The V gene is TRBV19, the J gene TRBJ2-1, with 9 bases fitting TRBD2. The CDR3 consists of 18 residues. Germline V gene lookup returns CDR1 LNHDA and CDR2 SQIVND (reference sequence). J was trimmed by 4 bases and V by 2 bases; bases with no gene match: 12.

This clonotype has more than one count but fewer than ten. The V gene is TRBV5-6, the J gene TRBJ2-2; 11 nucleotides agree with TRBD2. After removal of 3 bases from V and 5 bases from J, the junction contained 18 bases not matched to a gene. The CDR3 has 20 amino acids. CDR1 and CDR2 (germline): SGHDT, YYEEEE. In DNA form, the CDR3 reads TGTGCCAGCAGCTCCCCTCCATATAGCGGGAGGGCTATCGGGACCGGGGAGCTGTTTTTT. Translating gives CASSSPPYSGRAIGTGELFF.

For this clonotype: A read error may explain this, as a much larger clone is one base away. CDR3 protein: CASSSPTGLYEQYF. CDR3 nucleotide sequence: TGTGCCAGCTCATCACCGACAGGGTTGTACGAGCAGTACTTC. This chain connects TRBV18 to TRBJ2-7; 7 bases match TRBD1. The germline gives CDR1 KGHSH, CDR2 LQKENI. This CDR3 comprises 14 residues.

This clonotype has just a few counts. V is TRBV11-2 and J is TRBJ2-1; D perhaps matches TRBD1 (7 bases). The CDR3 contains 14 residues. In germline, CDR1 is SGHAT, CDR2 FQNNGV. The V end lost 5 bases, the J end lost 2 bases, and 10 bases lay between the germline ends. The CDR3 DNA sequence: TGTGCCAGCAGCCAGGGGGGCCCCTACAATGAGCAGTTCTTC. This sequence encodes CASSQGGPYNEQFF.

This clonotype was observed many times. The V and J genes are TRBV7-9 and TRBJ2-5, with 12 bases that match TRBD2. The CDR3 runs 16 residues. V gave up 4 bases and J gave up 2 bases; unmatched junction bases: 5. CDR1 is SEHNR, CDR2 FQNEAQ, per germline (reference sequence). The CDR3 sequence: CASSWGLAGWQETQYF. The CDR3 nucleotides are TGTGCCAGCAGCTGGGGACTAGCGGGCTGGCAAGAGACCCAGTACTTC.

This clonotype has just a few counts. The V and J genes are TRBV28 and TRBJ1-2, with D uncertain. The CDR3 length is 11 residues. Looked up from germline, CDR1 is MDHEN and CDR2 is SYDVKM. Trimming left V 5 bases short and J 3 bases short, with 4 bases between. The CDR3 DNA reads as TGTGCCAGCAGTGCGTACTATGGCTACACCTTC. Translating gives CASSAYYGYTF.

This clonotype is labeled medium-sized. The gene calls are TRBV29-1 and TRBJ2-1; TRBD2 matches 13 bases. Germline V gene lookup returns CDR1 SQVTM and CDR2 ANQGSEA. V trimming: 4 bases; J trimming: 8 bases; junction bases outside the gene matches: 2. CDR3 length equals 13 residues. CDR3 in DNA: TGCAGCGTTGGGACTAGCGGGAGCTATGAGCAGTTCTTC. It encodes CSVGTSGSYEQFF.

This clonotype has ten or more counts. The chain employs TRBV7-9 and TRBJ2-5; 9 nucleotides agree with TRBD1. The CDR3 contains 15 residues. The V segment lost 3 bases and the J segment 7 bases; nucleotides outside the gene matches: 9. The germline V gene has CDR1 SEHNR and CDR2 FQNEAQ (reference sequence). DNA for the CDR3: TGTGCCAGCAGCTTCACAGGGGGCCCATCTGTGACCCAGTACTTC. Amino acids: CASSFTGGPSVTQYF.

The chain carries TRBV3-1 and TRBJ2-1; D remains ambiguous. V shed 1 base and J shed 9 bases, with 7 bases lying between them. CDR1 LGHDT and CDR2 YNNKEL come from the germline V gene (reference sequence). The CDR3 has 12 amino acids. The CDR3 nucleotides are TGTGCCAGCAGCCAAGGTCCCGCTGAGCAGTTCTTC. Amino acid sequence: CASSQGPAEQFF.

At least ten counts were recorded for this clonotype. This chain joins TRBV16 and TRBJ1-1, with a possible D match to TRBD1 (6 bases). Germline V gene sequence: CDR1 KGHSY, CDR2 FQNENV. V dropped 3 bases and J dropped 1 base, with 6 bases sitting between them. The CDR3 is made up of 13 amino acids. The CDR3 sequence: CASSQTGNTEAFF. CDR3 in DNA: TGTGCCAGCAGCCAGACAGGGAACACTGAAGCTTTCTTT. Together with reference TRBV16 and TRBJ1-1, the CDR3 gives the full variable domain: GEEVAQTPKHLVRGEGQKAKLYCAPIKGHSYVFWYQQVLKNEFKFLISFQNENVFDETGMPKERFSAKCLPNSPCSLEIQATKLEDSAVYFCASSQTGNTEAFFGQGTRLTVV.

This clonotype showed up just a few times. The chain joins TRBV29-1 to TRBJ1-2; the D is unclear. V dropped 6 bases and J dropped 7 bases, with 15 bases sitting between them. The CDR3 extends over 12 amino acids. Germline lookup yields CDR1 SQVTM and CDR2 ANQGSEA. The CDR3: CSVSLTVVGYTF. In DNA, the CDR3 is TGCAGCGTGTCCCTGACCGTTGTTGGCTACACCTTC.

Many counts were recorded for this clonotype. The chain joins TRBV7-2 to TRBJ2-3; TRBD2 is a possible D gene (5 bases). V was shortened by 6 bases and J by 3 bases, with 13 bases between the two germline ends. From germline, CDR1 is SGHTA and CDR2 FQGNSA. The CDR3 length is 14 residues. The CDR3 sequence: CASRRAVGTDTQYF. The DNA of the CDR3 is TGTGCCAGCAGGCGGGCGGTGGGGACAGATACGCAGTATTTT.

The sample holds many counts of this clonotype. This chain links TRBV6-2 or TRBV6-3 with TRBJ2-1; 8 bases are shared with TRBD2. Germline trimming cut 6 bases from V and 4 bases from J; bases unmatched to any gene: 8. The CDR3 runs to 15 residues. Per the germline V gene, CDR1 is MNHEY and CDR2 is SVGEGT. The CDR3 coding sequence is TGTGCCAGCAGCCGGAGCGGGAGCAGGTACAATGAGCAGTTCTTC. It is translated as CASSRSGSRYNEQFF.

This clonotype was picked up a small number of times. This rearrangement joins TRBV28 to TRBJ2-4; D perhaps matches TRBD1 (5 bases). This CDR3 has 14 residues. Germline CDR1 reads MDHEN; CDR2 reads SYDVKM. This CDR3 reads CATQTGLAKNIQYF. The CDR3, as DNA: TGTGCTACGCAAACAGGTTTAGCCAAAAACATTCAGTACTTC.

This clonotype was seen repeatedly, ten times or more. This chain joins TRBV3-1 and TRBJ2-5; a weak D match, TRBD2 (7 bases). CDR3 length equals 17 residues. V was trimmed by 0 bases and J by 5 bases, leaving 19 bases between them. Germline V gives CDR1 LGHDT, CDR2 YNNKEL (reference sequence). The CDR3 coding sequence is TGTGCCAGCAGCCAAGATGGCCTCGGCGGGGGCTGGGAGACCCAGTACTTC. It yields the protein CASSQDGLGGGWETQYF.

This clonotype was picked up many times. The V call is TRBV29-1, the J call TRBJ2-7; 10 bases match TRBD2. CDR3 length: 15 residues. CDR1 is SQVTM, CDR2 ANQGSEA, per germline. Losses at the gene ends were 3 bases for V and 6 bases for J; bases not matched to a gene: 11. CDR3 coding DNA: TGCAGCGTTGAGGCGGGGCTAGCGGGAGCCTCCGAGCAGTACTTC. It specifies CSVEAGLAGASEQYF.

The sample holds a few counts of this clonotype. The rearrangement links TRBV30 to TRBJ2-3; 11 bases are shared with TRBD1. The CDR3 covers 15 residues. V lost 5 bases to trimming and J lost 4 bases; unmatched junction nucleotides: 8. Germline loops: CDR1 GTSNPN, CDR2 SVGIG (reference sequence). For the CDR3, the DNA is TGTGCCTGGGCCACCGGGACAGGGGGATCAGATACGCAGTATTTT. Its translation: CAWATGTGGSDTQYF.

CDR3 sequence reads: CATSIVQGVTEAFF. In DNA form, the CDR3 reads TGTGCCACCAGCATAGTACAGGGGGTCACTGAAGCTTTCTTT. The chain is built from TRBV15 and TRBJ1-1, with 8 bases lining up with TRBD1. CDR1 is LNHNV, CDR2 YYDKDF, per germline (reference sequence). V gave up 4 bases and J gave up 4 bases; unmatched junction bases: 5. There are 14 residues in the CDR3.

The rearrangement uses TRBV12-3 or TRBV12-4 and TRBJ2-2, with D unclear. V lost 5 bases to trimming and J lost 0 bases, with 4 bases between them. The CDR3 contains 13 residues. CDR3 sequence (DNA): TGTGCCAGCAGTGCAGCGAACACCGGGGAGCTGTTTTTT. Translating gives CASSAANTGELFF.

This clonotype came up many times. This chain connects TRBV12-5 to TRBJ1-6; no clear D gene. This CDR3 contains 15 residues. V lost 7 bases and J lost 9, with 19 bases in between. Germline loops: CDR1 LGHNT, CDR2 FRNRAP. The CDR3 loop reads CASATITGSSSPLHF. In DNA form, the CDR3 reads TGTGCTAGTGCCACCATAACGGGATCCTCTTCACCCCTCCACTTT.